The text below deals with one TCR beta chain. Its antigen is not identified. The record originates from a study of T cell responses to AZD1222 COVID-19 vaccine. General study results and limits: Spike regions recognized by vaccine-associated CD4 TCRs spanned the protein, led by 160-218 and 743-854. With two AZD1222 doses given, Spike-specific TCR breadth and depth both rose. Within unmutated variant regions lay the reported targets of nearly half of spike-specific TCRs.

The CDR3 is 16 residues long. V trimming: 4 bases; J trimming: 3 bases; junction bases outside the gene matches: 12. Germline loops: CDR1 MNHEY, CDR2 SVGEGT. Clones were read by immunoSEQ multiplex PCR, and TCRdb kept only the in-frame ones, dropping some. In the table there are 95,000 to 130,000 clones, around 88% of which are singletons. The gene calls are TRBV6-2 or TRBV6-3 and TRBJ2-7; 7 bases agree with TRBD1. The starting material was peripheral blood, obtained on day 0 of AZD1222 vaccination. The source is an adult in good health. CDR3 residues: CASSSLTGAYFYEQYF. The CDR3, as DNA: TGTGCCAGCAGTTCTCTAACAGGGGCTTACTTCTACGAGCAGTACTTC.